This T cell receptor (beta chain) is from a study of T cell responses to AZD1222 COVID-19 vaccine. Across the study: Pooling was applied to second doses at about 4 or about 12 weeks.

The repertoire was sequenced with immunoSEQ multiplex PCR; TCRdb's copy has only in-frame clones and lacks some. The sample records approximately 100,000 clones, nearly 95% being singletons. Trimming took 6 bases from V and 7 from J; bases not matched to a gene: 10. CDR1 and CDR2 from the germline V gene are WSHSY and SAAADI. The CDR3 is made up of 15 amino acids. The chain employs TRBV10-2 and TRBJ1-5; the match to TRBD1 covers 9 bases. The receptor's source is an adult in good health. Material: peripheral blood, obtained on day 0 of AZD1222 vaccination. In nucleotides, the CDR3 is TGCGCCAGCAGAAGTGGGACAGGGCCCCGGCAGCCCCAGCATTTT. Amino acids: CASRSGTGPRQPQHF.